This T cell receptor beta chain derives from a study of cytomegalovirus exposure and HLA in healthy donors. As to this clone: Its matching antigen is unknown.

Findings of the study overall: A later analysis linked 15,000 to 20,000 TCR beta sequences to HLA alleles at 0.05 false discovery rate. Analyses of presence/absence relied on an assumption of roughly uniform sequencing depth across donors.

The CDR3 spans 15 residues. V lost 3 bases and J 1 base, leaving 9 bases between the germline ends. CDR1 and CDR2 (germline): MDHEN, SYDVKM. Primers included in the PCR were 60 Vbeta and 13 Jbeta primers. Method: immunoSEQ multiplex PCR; TCRdb's copy keeps in-frame clones and lacks some. The table has approximately 150,000 clones, about two thirds seen once. Each donor was healthy, and each was a bone marrow donor. While unrecorded immune exposures were likely, the donors were nominally healthy when sampled. The chain carries TRBV28 and TRBJ2-2; perhaps TRBD2 as D (5 bases). This receptor was obtained from a woman younger than 45 in good health and CMV-seronegative. Material: PBMCs. The CDR3 here is CASSLRVVNTGELFF. Written as DNA, the CDR3 is TGTGCCAGCAGTTTGCGGGTCGTGAACACCGGGGAGCTGTTTTTT.